These 26 T cell receptor beta chains share one sample of origin, sequenced in a study of blood T cell repertoires in COVID-19. Method: immunoSEQ multiplex PCR; TCRdb's copy keeps in-frame clones and lacks some. The sample consists of 150,000 to 200,000 clones, roughly nine tenths of them appearing once. The sequencing sample was made of PBMCs or T cells enriched from blood (not recorded which). These receptors came from a woman in her thirties or forties with acute COVID-19.

The chain employs TRBV5-1 and TRBJ2-5; TRBD1 matches 9 bases. Germline CDR1 reads SGHRS; CDR2 reads YFSETQ. Trimming at V came to 4 bases and at J to 2 bases, leaving 9 bases not matched to a gene. The CDR3 runs to 16 residues. In DNA, the CDR3 is TGCGCCAGCAGCCCCCGACAGGGGGGGGCACAAGAGACCCAGTACTTC. It encodes CASSPRQGGAQETQYF.

The chain recombines TRBV2 with TRBJ2-1; a possible D gene is TRBD1 (6 bases). Trimming removed 6 bases at V and 6 bases at J, with 27 bases between. CDR1 is SNHLY and CDR2 is FYNNEI in the germline V gene. CDR3 length: 18 residues. CDR3 coding DNA: TGTGCCAGCAGCACCCTTTGGGAACAGGGTTTAGCAGGCAATGAGCAGTTCTTC. It is translated as CASSTLWEQGLAGNEQFF.

The V gene is TRBV12-3 or TRBV12-4, the J gene TRBJ2-1; no clear D. This CDR3 contains 11 residues. Trimming cost V 6 bases and J 4 bases, with 4 bases left between them. The CDR3 loop is CASSGYNEQFF. For the CDR3, the DNA is TGTGCCAGCAGCGGGTACAATGAGCAGTTCTTC.

The CDR3 protein is CASSYFLQRGDSETQYF. The CDR3 DNA is TGTGCCAGCAGTTACTTCCTCCAGCGGGGGGACTCAGAGACCCAGTACTTC. The chain carries TRBV6-2 or TRBV6-3 and TRBJ2-5, with 9 bases aligning to TRBD2. Looked up from germline, CDR1 is MNHEY and CDR2 is SVGEGT. V lost 1 base, J lost 4 bases, and 10 bases stayed unmatched. This CDR3 region has 17 residues.

This sequence joins TRBV20-1 and TRBJ2-5; D gene unclear. The germline V gene has CDR1 DFQATT and CDR2 SNEGSKA (reference sequence). The CDR3 extends over 11 amino acids. Trimming took off 4 bases at V and 3 bases at J, with 6 bases between the two ends. This CDR3 reads CSAKPEETQYF. The CDR3 DNA reads as TGCAGTGCTAAGCCCGAAGAGACCCAGTACTTC.

Comments on this clone: Without the conserved terminal phenylalanine or tryptophan, this CDR3 likely stems from a read error. Because the CDR3's place on the DNA is in doubt, the DNA is left out and the CDR3 is given as listed by TCRdb. This chain uses TRBV5-4 with TRBJ2-7; TRBD1, the table's D call, lacks a check against the DNA. The germline V gene encodes CDR1 SGHNT and CDR2 YYREEE (reference sequence). The CDR3 is made up of 9 amino acids, end residues included. CDR3 in amino acids: CASSLRPRE.

V is TRBV4-1 and J is TRBJ1-2; 7 nucleotides match TRBD1. V lost 4 bases to trimming and J lost 4 bases; unmatched junction nucleotides: 24. Germline-derived CDR1 and CDR2 are MGHRA and YSYEKL. CDR3 length: 20 amino acids. The CDR3 region is CASSRQYAPPRGRGIYGYTF. CDR3 nucleotides: TGCGCCAGCAGCCGTCAATATGCTCCCCCCCGGGGCAGGGGGATCTATGGCTACACCTTC.

The CDR3 DNA follows: TGTGCCAGCTCACCAAGCAGGGGGGCTGAAAAACTGTTTTTT. This translates into CASSPSRGAEKLFF. J is TRBJ1-4 and V is TRBV18, with 7 positions matching TRBD1. The CDR3 runs to 14 residues. CDR1 KGHSH and CDR2 LQKENI come from the germline V gene. Trimming removed 2 bases from V and 7 bases from J; junction bases left unmatched: 4.

This clone showed up just once. The chain couples TRBV9 to TRBJ2-3, with 7 nucleotides matching TRBD2. The germline V gene encodes CDR1 SGDLS and CDR2 YYNGEE. This CDR3 has 17 amino acids. V lost 4 bases to trimming and J lost 0 bases; unmatched junction nucleotides: 11. The CDR3 sequence is CASSPRSSGTSTDTQYF. DNA of the CDR3: TGTGCCAGCAGCCCTAGGAGCAGCGGGACTAGCACAGATACGCAGTATTTT. Drawing the rest from reference TRBV9 and TRBJ2-3, the complete variable domain is DSGVTQTPKHLITATGQRVTLRCSPRSGDLSVYWYQQSLDQGLQFLIQYYNGEERAKGNILERFSAQQFPDLHSELNLSSLELGDSALYFCASSPRSSGTSTDTQYFGPGTRLTVL.

The rearrangement links TRBV29-1 to TRBJ2-7; 7 nucleotides align to TRBD1. CDR3 length: 12 amino acids. The trim removed 5 bases at V and 4 bases at J, leaving 5 bases unmatched. Germline V lookup: CDR1 SQVTM, CDR2 ANQGSEA. The CDR3 nucleotides read TGCAGCGTTCGGGACAGTCCTTACGAGCAGTACTTC. Amino acid sequence: CSVRDSPYEQYF.

CDR3 region: CASSLGTAPNGEQYF. CDR3 coding DNA: TGTGCCAGCAGCTTGGGGACAGCCCCGAATGGGGAGCAGTACTTC. The chain carries TRBV5-5 and TRBJ2-7; a weak D match, TRBD1 (6 bases). This CDR3 region has 15 residues. The germline V gene encodes CDR1 SGHKS and CDR2 YYEKEE (reference sequence). Trimming removed 0 bases from V and 7 bases from J, with 17 bases in between.

The chain is built from TRBV10-3 and TRBJ2-1; the match to TRBD2 covers 12 bases. Per germline, CDR1 ENHRY and CDR2 SYGVKD. The CDR3 is made up of 18 amino acids. The trim removed 6 bases at V and 0 bases at J, leaving 9 bases unmatched. DNA of the CDR3: TGTGCCATCAGCGGACTAGCGGGGAACCCGAACTCCTACAATGAGCAGTTCTTC. Its translation is CAISGLAGNPNSYNEQFF.

A few counts support this clone. V gene TRBV2 combines with J gene TRBJ1-1; D is undetermined. The CDR3 is made up of 11 amino acids. V was shortened by 2 bases and J by 5 bases, with 3 bases between the two germline ends. Germline V gives CDR1 SNHLY, CDR2 FYNNEI. This CDR3 reads CASSERTEAFF. The CDR3 DNA reads as TGTGCCAGCAGTGAACGGACTGAAGCTTTCTTT.

This clone showed up just once. This rearrangement joins TRBV9 to TRBJ2-5, with TRBD2 matching over 7 bases. V shed 2 bases, J shed 1 base, and the junction held 5 bases outside the gene matches. Germline-derived CDR1 and CDR2 are SGDLS and YYNGEE. The CDR3 is made up of 15 amino acids. In nucleotides, the CDR3 is TGTGCCAGCAGCGTCAGCGGGATGCCCCAAGAGACCCAGTACTTC. It specifies CASSVSGMPQETQYF.

V and J are TRBV9 and TRBJ2-1; D not resolved. Germline V gene data show CDR1 as SGDLS and CDR2 as YYNGEE. Trimming shortened V by 0 bases and J by 4 bases, and 17 bases separated the two germline ends. This CDR3 region has 17 residues. CDR3: CASSVGVGSGTYNEQFF. CDR3 coding DNA: TGTGCCAGCAGCGTAGGGGTTGGGTCGGGTACATACAATGAGCAGTTCTTC. Full variable domain (outside the CDR3, taken from reference TRBV9 and TRBJ2-1): DSGVTQTPKHLITATGQRVTLRCSPRSGDLSVYWYQQSLDQGLQFLIQYYNGEERAKGNILERFSAQQFPDLHSELNLSSLELGDSALYFCASSVGVGSGTYNEQFFGPGTRLTVL.

The J gene is TRBJ2-7, the V gene TRBV12-1; the listed D gene, TRBD2, was not tested against the DNA. TRBV12-1 is labeled a pseudogene. The CDR3 is 16 residues long. CDR3 protein: CASSFARTSGGGEQYF. In DNA form, the CDR3 reads TGTGCCAGCAGCTTTGCGAGGACTAGCGGGGGGGGCGAGCAGTACTTC.

The chain recombines TRBV27 with TRBJ2-1; D unclear. Looked up from germline, CDR1 is MNHEY and CDR2 is SMNVEV (reference sequence). The CDR3 extends over 11 amino acids. V lost 7 bases and J 10 bases, leaving 11 bases between the germline ends. The CDR3: CASTLGTEQFF. In nucleotides, the CDR3 is TGTGCCAGCACCCTTGGCACCGAGCAGTTCTTC.

This sequence joins TRBV2 and TRBJ2-1; 9 bases line up with TRBD1. Germline CDR1 and CDR2: SNHLY and FYNNEI. The CDR3 totals 14 residues. Trimming at V came to 5 bases and at J to 5 bases, leaving 4 bases not matched to a gene. The CDR3 loop reads CASSRDRADNEQFF. For the CDR3, the DNA is TGTGCCAGCAGTCGGGACAGGGCCGACAATGAGCAGTTCTTC.

As DNA, the CDR3 is TGTGCCATCAGATCGACTAGCGGAAATGAGCAGTTCTTC. Translation: CAIRSTSGNEQFF. The chain couples TRBV10-3 to TRBJ2-1, with TRBD2 matching over 9 bases. Looked up from germline, CDR1 is ENHRY and CDR2 is SYGVKD. The CDR3 sequence is 13 residues long. With V trimmed by 6 bases and J by 7 bases, 4 bases remained unmatched.

This chain uses TRBV6-5 with TRBJ2-2; 7 bases match TRBD1. The junction had 3 bases not matched to a gene; V was cut back by 6 bases and J by 5 bases. The CDR3 spans 13 residues. The germline V gene encodes CDR1 MNHEY and CDR2 SVGAGI. The CDR3 loop is CASRDRPTGELFF. CDR3 nucleotide sequence: TGTGCCAGCAGGGACAGGCCAACCGGGGAGCTGTTTTTT.

The chain combines TRBV6-5 with TRBJ1-5; no clear D. The CDR3 spans 13 residues. Germline V gene lookup returns CDR1 MNHEY and CDR2 SVGAGI. V lost 2 bases and J lost 7, with 9 bases in between. As DNA, the CDR3 is TGTGCCAGCAGTTACCGGGAGGGACAGCCCCAGCATTTT. Amino acids: CASSYREGQPQHF.

With regard to this clone: The sample holds other DNA sequences that translate to the same CDR3. CDR3 in DNA: TGTGCCAGCAGCTTGAGTCCCTCCTACGAGCAGTACTTC. This encodes CASSLSPSYEQYF. The chain carries TRBV7-2 and TRBJ2-7; D unresolved. The V end was cut by 3 bases, the J end by 0 bases, with 6 bases between. Germline V gives CDR1 SGHTA, CDR2 FQGNSA. CDR3 length: 13 amino acids.

Here the CDR3 DNA reads TGTGCCAGCAGTGAACCGGGATTCCACACTGAAGCTTTCTTT. The encoded protein is CASSEPGFHTEAFF. The J gene is TRBJ1-1, the V gene TRBV6-1; no reliable D call. This CDR3 has 14 amino acids. Germline V gene lookup returns CDR1 MNHNS and CDR2 SASEGT. V lost 2 bases to trimming and J lost 3 bases, with 10 bases between them.

In DNA form, the CDR3 reads TGCAGCGTTGGAACGGGGAGGCGGGTATCCGAGAATTCACCCCTCCACTTT. Protein sequence: CSVGTGRRVSENSPLHF. The chain links TRBV29-1 to TRBJ1-6; D gene unclear. V lost 4 bases and J lost 7, with 23 bases in between. Germline V gives CDR1 SQVTM, CDR2 ANQGSEA. The CDR3 spans 17 residues.

This clone occurred once. The rearrangement links TRBV21-1 to TRBJ2-7; the table's D call of TRBD1 was not tested on the DNA. TRBV21-1 represents a pseudogene. CDR3 length equals 14 residues. CDR3 residues: CASSRPNGRLEQYF. The CDR3 bases are TGTGCCAGCAGCAGACCGAACGGCAGGCTCGAGCAGTACTTC.

This rearrangement joins TRBV9 to TRBJ2-3; 9 bases fit TRBD2. After removal of 2 bases from V and 5 bases from J, the junction contained 12 bases not matched to a gene. This CDR3 region has 17 residues. The V gene's germline CDR1 is SGDLS and CDR2 YYNGEE. As DNA, the CDR3 is TGTGCCAGCAGCGTCTCCACCAGCGGGGGGATGAAAGATACGCAGTATTTT. As protein: CASSVSTSGGMKDTQYF. The full variable domain, rest sourced from reference TRBV9 and TRBJ2-3, is DSGVTQTPKHLITATGQRVTLRCSPRSGDLSVYWYQQSLDQGLQFLIQYYNGEERAKGNILERFSAQQFPDLHSELNLSSLELGDSALYFCASSVSTSGGMKDTQYFGPGTRLTVL.